This TCR beta chain emerged from a study of blood T cell repertoires in COVID-19. Study information: Specimens from acute and convalescent COVID-19 originated in the United States, Italy and Spain.

Data came from immunoSEQ multiplex PCR; TCRdb stores just in-frame clones and leaves some out. The table shows 95,000 to 150,000 clones, with roughly 84% occurring only once. Participants, about 18 to 90 years old, spanned fewer than 25 US areas. Participants had their cohort set by participant-reported clinical history. The TCR was taken from a woman aged 30 to 39 who had recovered from COVID-19. Material for sequencing was PBMCs or T cells enriched from blood (not recorded which).

The CDR3 region is CASSLNARRDSPETQYF. CDR3 bases: TGTGCCAGCAGCTTAAACGCCCGCCGGGACTCCCCCGAGACCCAGTACTTC. V usage is TRBV7-9 and J usage is TRBJ2-5; D perhaps matches TRBD2 (6 bases). With 2 bases removed from V and 5 bases from J, the gap between germline ends came to 21 bases. CDR3 length: 17 residues. From germline, CDR1 is SEHNR and CDR2 FQNEAQ (reference sequence).